Presented here are 28 T cell receptor beta chains from one specimen sequenced in a study of blood T cell repertoires in COVID-19. Libraries were prepared by immunoSEQ multiplex PCR; TCRdb keeps only in-frame clonotypes and omits some of them. Of 250,000 or so clones listed, more than 75% are singletons. The source material was PBMCs or T cells enriched from blood (not recorded which). The receptors here all came from a woman between 45 and 65 years old who had been exposed to COVID-19.

The gene calls are TRBV5-6 and TRBJ1-5, with TRBD1 identical over 8 bases. Per the germline V gene, CDR1 is SGHDT and CDR2 is YYEEEE. After removal of 5 bases from V and 1 base from J, the junction contained 5 bases not matched to a gene. The CDR3 runs 15 residues. CDR3 in amino acids: CASSFRTGSNQPQHF. CDR3 coding DNA: TGTGCCAGCAGTTTTCGGACAGGGAGCAATCAGCCCCAGCATTTT.

The chain is built from TRBV5-4 and TRBJ2-1, with 7 bases fitting TRBD1. CDR1 is SGHNT, CDR2 YYREEE, per germline (reference sequence). The V and J ends lost 4 bases and 5 bases, in that order; junction bases with no gene match: 3. This CDR3 region has 13 residues. Written as DNA, the CDR3 is TGTGCCAGCAGCCTACAGGGGAACAATGAGCAGTTCTTC. It specifies CASSLQGNNEQFF.

The rearrangement uses TRBV5-1 and TRBJ1-6; no clear D. The length of the CDR3 is 14 residues. Deletions cut 7 bases from V and 5 bases from J, with 13 bases between. CDR1 and CDR2 (germline): SGHRS, YFSETQ. The CDR3 sequence is CASFRSPDNSPLHF. DNA of the CDR3: TGCGCCAGCTTTAGGAGCCCCGATAATTCACCCCTCCACTTT.

The chain is built from TRBV18 and TRBJ1-2, with 9 bases identical to TRBD1. After removal of 2 bases from V and 6 bases from J, the junction contained 7 bases not matched to a gene. From germline, CDR1 is KGHSH and CDR2 LQKENI. The CDR3 runs to 15 residues. The CDR3 here is CASSPDRDRAHGYTF. DNA of the CDR3: TGTGCCAGCTCACCAGACCGGGACAGGGCTCATGGCTACACCTTC.

This chain uses TRBV2 with TRBJ1-1; 12 bases fit TRBD1. The V gene's germline CDR1 is SNHLY and CDR2 FYNNEI. Unmatched junction bases numbered 3, after V lost 4 bases and J lost 3 bases. The CDR3 is 15 residues long. The DNA of the CDR3 is TGTGCCAGCAGTGGGGACAGGGGGCTAGACACTGAAGCTTTCTTT. Protein: CASSGDRGLDTEAFF.

The chain employs TRBV10-3 and TRBJ1-1, with D possibly being TRBD1 (5 bases). Germline V gives CDR1 ENHRY, CDR2 SYGVKD. The CDR3 covers 15 residues. The V gene lost 3 bases and the J gene lost 4 bases, with 15 bases spanning the gap. The CDR3 loop reads CAISDARDWGTEAFF. DNA of the CDR3: TGTGCCATCAGTGACGCCCGGGACTGGGGCACTGAAGCTTTCTTT.

The rearrangement links TRBV27 to TRBJ1-5, with TRBD1 matching over 9 bases. Germline trimming cut 10 bases from V and 0 bases from J; bases unmatched to any gene: 16. Germline CDR1 and CDR2: MNHEY and SMNVEV (reference sequence). The CDR3 has 18 residues. Written as DNA, the CDR3 is TGTGCCACAAGGAGACGGGGACAGGGCTTATATAGCAATCAGCCCCAGCATTTT. This translates into CATRRRGQGLYSNQPQHF.

V and J are TRBV6-2 or TRBV6-3 and TRBJ2-2, with D maybe TRBD2 (7 bases). Germline CDR1 reads MNHEY; CDR2 reads SVGEGT. Trimming pared 4 bases from V and 5 bases from J, leaving 14 bases between. The CDR3 is 15 residues long. The CDR3: CASSLGGGWTGELFF. In nucleotides, the CDR3 is TGTGCCAGCAGTTTGGGGGGGGGCTGGACCGGGGAGCTGTTTTTT.

V gene TRBV20-1 combines with J gene TRBJ2-1; D gene ambiguous. The CDR3 has 8 residues. The V and J ends lost 4 bases and 15 bases respectively, with 7 bases between them. CDR1 is DFQATT and CDR2 is SNEGSKA in the germline V gene (reference sequence). DNA of the CDR3: TGCAGTGCTAATGGAGCGTTCTTC. Translating gives CSANGAFF.

The chain employs TRBV3-1 (or the pseudogene TRBV3-2) and TRBJ2-3, with 11 bases fitting TRBD2. Looked up from germline, CDR1 is LGHDT and CDR2 is YNNKEL (reference sequence). The CDR3 has 19 amino acids. V shed 0 bases, J shed 0 bases, and the junction held 8 bases outside the gene matches. The chain's CDR3 is CASSQDTLAGGPSTDTQYF. The CDR3 region has the DNA TGTGCCAGCAGCCAAGATACCCTAGCGGGGGGTCCAAGCACAGATACGCAGTATTTT.

This clone was counted only a few times. V and J are TRBV20-1 and TRBJ1-2; D gene ambiguous. The CDR3 is made up of 14 amino acids. Between the trimmed V and J ends, which lost 4 bases and 1 base, there was a span of 13 bases. In germline, CDR1 is DFQATT, CDR2 SNEGSKA (reference sequence). CDR3 bases: TGCAGTGCTACTGACGGAAAGCGTAACTATGGCTACACCTTC. Translation gives CSATDGKRNYGYTF.

The V and J genes are TRBV15 and TRBJ1-4; a possible D gene is TRBD1 (6 bases). The germline gives CDR1 LNHNV, CDR2 YYDKDF (reference sequence). The CDR3 runs to 14 residues. V lost 0 bases, J lost 8 bases, and 10 bases lay in between. The CDR3 DNA sequence: TGTGCCACCAGCAGAGACAGGGGAGAGGAAAAACTGTTTTTT. It translates to CATSRDRGEEKLFF.

The J gene is TRBJ2-2, the V gene TRBV28; D is undetermined. The CDR3 spans 14 residues. V lost 2 bases to trimming and J lost 4 bases, with 8 bases between them. Looked up from germline, CDR1 is MDHEN and CDR2 is SYDVKM. CDR3 nucleotides: TGTGCCAGCAGTTTAGCCGGCGGCACCGGGGAGCTGTTTTTT. This encodes CASSLAGGTGELFF.

The chain joins TRBV9 to TRBJ1-1, with a possible D match to TRBD1 (5 bases). Germline CDR1 and CDR2: SGDLS and YYNGEE. V dropped 6 bases and J dropped 4 bases, with 16 bases sitting between them. This CDR3 contains 14 residues. CDR3 amino acids: CASTESGGLTEAFF. The CDR3 bases are TGTGCCAGCACCGAATCGGGGGGACTCACTGAAGCTTTCTTT.

This chain connects TRBV24-1 to TRBJ1-1; tentatively, D is TRBD1 (5 bases). The length of the CDR3 is 15 residues. Germline CDR1 and CDR2: KGHDR and SFDVKD. V dropped 7 bases and J dropped 1 base, with 15 bases sitting between them. In DNA form, the CDR3 reads TGTGCCACCAGGGAAGGGGTTGTGGGGAACACTGAAGCTTTCTTT. Translated: CATREGVVGNTEAFF.

The rearrangement uses TRBV5-1 and TRBJ1-2; TRBD1 matches at 9 bases. The J segment lost 12 bases and the V segment lost 4 bases, leaving 16 bases of the junction unmatched. CDR3 length equals 15 residues. The germline V gene has CDR1 SGHRS and CDR2 YFSETQ. CDR3 DNA: TGCGCCAGCAGCCCGAACGCCGGGACAGGGTGGGGAGACACCTTC. This gives the protein CASSPNAGTGWGDTF.

The chain couples TRBV7-2 to TRBJ2-1, with 7 bases fitting TRBD1. The V segment lost 2 bases and the J segment 4 bases; nucleotides outside the gene matches: 5. Germline V gene data show CDR1 as SGHTA and CDR2 as FQGNSA. This CDR3 region has 15 residues. The CDR3 is CASSLMGQLYNEQFF. CDR3 nucleotide sequence: TGTGCCAGCAGCTTAATGGGACAGTTATACAATGAGCAGTTCTTC.

This sequence joins TRBV5-1 and TRBJ2-1; TRBD2 matches 9 bases. This CDR3 is 15 amino acids long. Germline assignment: CDR1 SGHRS and CDR2 YFSETQ. After removal of 4 bases from V and 6 bases from J, the junction contained 8 bases not matched to a gene. The chain's CDR3 is CASSKTSGHGNEQFF. The CDR3 DNA is TGCGCCAGCAGCAAAACTAGCGGGCACGGCAATGAGCAGTTCTTC.

The chain has TRBV24-1 and TRBJ2-3; 8 positions agree with TRBD1. The V and J ends lost 3 bases and 4 bases, in that order; junction bases with no gene match: 8. This CDR3 contains 16 residues. Looked up from germline, CDR1 is KGHDR and CDR2 is SFDVKD. CDR3 amino acids: CATSDRGQGSPDTQYF. CDR3 coding DNA: TGTGCCACCAGTGATCGCGGACAGGGAAGCCCAGATACGCAGTATTTT.

V usage is TRBV7-8 and J usage is TRBJ1-4; no reliable D call. Germline V CDR1 and CDR2: SGHVS, FQNEAQ. This CDR3 is built from 14 residues. V was clipped by 1 base and J by 7 bases, with 10 bases between them. The CDR3 reads CASSLGHFIEKLFF. The CDR3 DNA sequence: TGTGCCAGCAGCTTAGGGCATTTTATTGAAAAACTGTTTTTT.

The chain joins TRBV3-1 (or the pseudogene TRBV3-2) to TRBJ1-6; 7 nucleotides align to TRBD1. CDR3 size: 16 residues. The V gene end was trimmed by 2 bases and the J gene end by 5 bases; junction bases not matched to a gene: 6. Germline values: CDR1 LGHDT, CDR2 YNNKEL (reference sequence). The CDR3 DNA sequence: TGTGCCAGCAGCCAAACGACAGGGAGCCATAATTCACCCCTCCACTTT. Its protein is CASSQTTGSHNSPLHF.

The V gene is TRBV9, the J gene TRBJ2-7, with TRBD1 identical over 10 bases. Germline values: CDR1 SGDLS, CDR2 YYNGEE. The CDR3 consists of 16 residues. With V trimmed by 2 bases and J by 5 bases, 10 bases remained unmatched. The CDR3 is CASSVSGTGASNEQYF. For the CDR3, the DNA is TGTGCCAGCAGCGTCTCCGGGACAGGGGCTTCCAACGAGCAGTACTTC.

The chain has TRBV9 and TRBJ1-2; D remains unclear. Between the trimmed V and J ends, which lost 1 base and 8 bases, there was a span of 15 bases. Germline V lookup: CDR1 SGDLS, CDR2 YYNGEE. This CDR3 comprises 14 residues. CDR3 DNA: TGTGCCAGCAGCGTATCAGGTTTCTCTGGCGGCTACACCTTC. Protein: CASSVSGFSGGYTF.

CDR3 in amino acids: CASSNCGKRNEQFF. The DNA for the CDR3 is TGTGCCAGCAGCAATTGCGGGAAACGCAATGAGCAGTTCTTC. The V gene is TRBV21-1, the J gene TRBJ2-1; TRBD2 is taken as the D call from the table, unchecked against the DNA. TRBV21-1 is a pseudogene. CDR3 size: 14 residues.

This clone was counted once. The rearrangement joins TRBV9 to TRBJ1-1; D possibly corresponds to TRBD1 (6 bases). CDR1 is SGDLS, CDR2 YYNGEE, per germline. The CDR3 sequence is 15 residues long. The V end lost 4 bases, the J end lost 3 bases, and 16 bases lay between the germline ends. The CDR3 DNA sequence: TGTGCCAGCAGCCCCCTCGGCAGGGGCCACACTGAAGCTTTCTTT. This sequence encodes CASSPLGRGHTEAFF.

This chain links TRBV15 with TRBJ2-1, with D possibly TRBD1 on 6 matching bases. V shed 5 bases and J shed 3 bases, with 14 bases lying between them. This CDR3 spans 15 amino acids. Germline loops: CDR1 LNHNV, CDR2 YYDKDF (reference sequence). The CDR3 sequence: CATSGRDIFYNEQFF. The CDR3 bases are TGTGCCACCAGCGGCCGGGACATCTTCTACAATGAGCAGTTCTTC.

CDR3 nucleotides: TGTGCCACCAGTGTGGTCCCGACAGGCATGGCCCGAGAGACCCAGTACTTC. Translation gives CATSVVPTGMARETQYF. The rearrangement joins TRBV24-1 to TRBJ2-5, with D maybe TRBD1 (6 bases). Germline CDR1 and CDR2: KGHDR and SFDVKD. The V gene lost 5 bases and the J gene lost 4 bases, with 22 bases spanning the gap. The CDR3 loop spans 17 amino acids.

The rearrangement links TRBV2 to TRBJ2-7; a weak D match, TRBD1 (8 bases). V was pared by 11 bases and J by 5 bases, with 22 bases between. The CDR3 sequence is 14 residues long. CDR1 is SNHLY, CDR2 FYNNEI, per germline. The CDR3 coding sequence is TGTGCCGGCGGATTAACAGGGGGGGCCCACGAGCAGTACTTC. It translates to CAGGLTGGAHEQYF.